A selection of T cell receptor beta chains follows, all from one sample in a study of CXCR3-negative and CXCR3-positive naive CD8 T cells. TCRdb re-called the 5' RACE reads and shows each CDR3 protein once, DNA omitted. The sample table sets out about 130,000 distinct CDR3 sequences. Sequencing used naive CXCR3- CD8+ T cells from blood. Receptors originate from a human donor in good health. Some clones in this sample may be carry-over from other donors' samples. Each CDR3 is given with its conserved first and last residue. The order of the fields is J gene, V gene, CDR3 length, CDR3 protein.

>TRBJ2-1|TRBV5-1|14
CASGYRDSYNEQFF
>TRBJ1-2|TRBV7-9|13
CASSHRTELVLPF
>TRBJ2-7|TRBV20-1|11
CSAHADYEQYF
>TRBJ2-7|TRBV28|15
CASSPRGGPSDEQYF
>TRBJ2-7|TRBV4-1|14
CASSQAGTDYEQYF
>TRBJ2-5|TRBV5-5|14
CASSLDIRLETQYF
>TRBJ2-5|TRBV4-1|14
CASSQDSGEETQYF
>TRBJ2-3|TRBV2|14
CASSELAGQDTQYF
>TRBJ2-5|TRBV11-2|13
CASSHYGLETQYF
>TRBJ2-1|TRBV7-6|17
CASSPEWGAESYNEQFF
>TRBJ2-7|TRBV7-6|14
CASSPPSGGTEQYF
>TRBJ2-7|TRBV5-4|12
CASSLGWGEQYF
>TRBJ2-4|TRBV6-5|19
CASSYPTSGGAAGKNIQYF
>TRBJ2-4|TRBV10-3|17
CAINGRAGKRVKNIQYF
>TRBJ1-1|TRBV19|14
CASSILLGGTEAFF
>TRBJ2-7|TRBV27|13
CASRGVGVYEQYF
>TRBJ2-1|TRBV13|15
CASSPLRGGIPEQFF
>TRBJ2-3|TRBV5-5|15
CASSPGPMNTDTQYF
>TRBJ1-2|TRBV29-1|18
CSVEDSHGAGFDNYGYTF
>TRBJ2-1|TRBV27|13
CASSWPFSGEQFF
>TRBJ1-2|TRBV20-1|16
CSAISSQDRINYGYTF
>TRBJ1-2|TRBV25-1|14
CASSRGTPEHGYTF
>TRBJ1-2|TRBV7-9|14
CASSFPGQSYGYTF
>TRBJ1-2|TRBV29-1|11
CSVRTTYGYTF
>TRBJ2-7|TRBV7-7|13
CASSLADGYEQYF
>TRBJ2-7|TRBV27|15
CASSPRGVVSYEQYF
>TRBJ2-7|TRBV7-9|12
CASSHGTYEQYF
>TRBJ2-4|TRBV7-9|17
CASSSGQAGGLGNIQYF
>TRBJ1-1|TRBV30|15
CAWSLLVGSDTEAFF
>TRBJ1-1|TRBV6-5|14
CASAATGRGTEAFF
>TRBJ2-4|TRBV2|18
CASSEGWQGFLAKNIQYF
>TRBJ2-1|TRBV28|13
CASSLWGSNEQFF
>TRBJ2-5|TRBV4-1|16
CASSQTSPRAQETQYF
>TRBJ2-7|TRBV14|12
CASSLSTYEQYF